What follows are 22 T cell receptor beta chains derived from one specimen sequenced in a study of blood T cell repertoires in COVID-19. Only in-frame clones appear in the TCRdb table, and some are missing; sequencing was by immunoSEQ multiplex PCR. Of more than 200,000 clones in the sample, roughly nine tenths were seen once. Material for sequencing was peripheral blood. The receptors stem from a man aged 65 to 79 with acute or convalescent COVID-19.

The rearrangement joins TRBV28 to TRBJ2-1, with 7 positions matching TRBD2. The V and J ends lost 6 bases and 5 bases, in that order; junction bases with no gene match: 10. Germline V gives CDR1 MDHEN, CDR2 SYDVKM. The CDR3 contains 15 residues. The CDR3 DNA reads TGTGCCAGCAGGTCCTCTAGCGGAGGAAACAATGAGCAGTTCTTC. Amino acids: CASRSSSGGNNEQFF.

This chain joins TRBV24-1 and TRBJ2-1; D remains unclear. Germline CDR1 and CDR2: KGHDR and SFDVKD. The CDR3 spans 15 residues. Trimming cost V 4 bases and J 2 bases, with 11 bases left between them. The CDR3, as DNA: TGTGCCACCAGTGACCCGAGGAGTGCCTACAATGAGCAGTTCTTC. It codes for CATSDPRSAYNEQFF.

This clone was found a few times. The CDR3 nucleotides are TGCACCAGCAGCCAAGGGGGGACAGGAGTAAATCAGCCCCAGCATTTT. It specifies CTSSQGGTGVNQPQHF. The V and J genes are TRBV1 and TRBJ1-5; the D call TRBD1 from the table was never checked on the DNA. TRBV1 is an annotated pseudogene. CDR3 size: 16 residues.

J is TRBJ1-1 and V is TRBV5-1; D gene uncertain. This CDR3 comprises 15 residues. Trimming cost V 0 bases and J 4 bases, with 13 bases left between them. The germline gives CDR1 SGHRS, CDR2 YFSETQ. The CDR3 is CASSLDLVSSTEAFF. The CDR3 nucleotides are TGCGCCAGCAGCTTGGACCTGGTTTCCAGCACTGAAGCTTTCTTT.

The chain joins TRBV27 to TRBJ2-7; D not resolved. Germline V gene lookup returns CDR1 MNHEY and CDR2 SMNVEV (reference sequence). This CDR3 spans 14 amino acids. V was pared by 2 bases and J by 2 bases, with 10 bases between. CDR3 in amino acids: CASSLLYPAYEQYF. The DNA of the CDR3 is TGTGCCAGCAGTTTACTCTACCCGGCCTACGAGCAGTACTTC.

V gene TRBV3-1 (or the pseudogene TRBV3-2) combines with J gene TRBJ2-2; TRBD1 aligns across 7 bases. The CDR3 spans 15 residues. CDR1 is LGHDT, CDR2 YNNKEL, per germline (reference sequence). The ends lost 4 bases at V and 3 bases at J; junction bases unmatched: 5. This chain's CDR3 is CASSLGQDYTGELFF. The DNA for the CDR3 is TGTGCCAGCAGCCTTGGACAGGACTACACCGGGGAGCTGTTTTTT.

The chain is built from TRBV5-1 and TRBJ2-1; TRBD2 matches 9 bases. V trimming: 0 bases; J trimming: 3 bases; junction bases outside the gene matches: 4. Germline V gives CDR1 SGHRS, CDR2 YFSETQ. The CDR3 totals 16 residues. The CDR3 is CASSLVLAGNYNEQFF. The CDR3 bases are TGCGCCAGCAGCTTGGTTCTAGCGGGAAACTACAATGAGCAGTTCTTC.

The chain recombines TRBV4-3 with TRBJ1-6; D gene ambiguous. CDR1 and CDR2 from the germline V gene are LGHNA and YSLEER. The CDR3 totals 17 residues. Trimming took 0 bases from V and 5 from J, leaving 14 bases between them. In nucleotides, the CDR3 is TGCGCCAGCAGCCAAGATTCGGCACAGCATAATAATTCACCCCTCCACTTT. It is translated as CASSQDSAQHNNSPLHF.

The chain combines TRBV19 with TRBJ2-2; TRBD2 agrees at 8 bases. V trimming: 3 bases; J trimming: 4 bases; junction bases outside the gene matches: 7. The germline V gene has CDR1 LNHDA and CDR2 SQIVND (reference sequence). The CDR3 totals 16 residues. This chain's CDR3 is CASSISGSRGTGELFF. The CDR3, as DNA: TGTGCCAGTAGTATCAGCGGGAGTAGGGGCACCGGGGAGCTGTTTTTT.

In DNA form, the CDR3 reads TGTGCCAGTAGTCCCACGAGCGACTCCTACAATGAGCAGTTCTTC. Translating gives CASSPTSDSYNEQFF. The chain carries TRBV19 and TRBJ2-1, with D unresolved. The CDR3 extends over 15 amino acids. The V and J ends lost 5 bases and 0 bases respectively, with 11 bases between them. Germline-derived CDR1 and CDR2 are LNHDA and SQIVND (reference sequence).

This clone has more than one count but fewer than ten. The CDR3 reads CASSDQRERIDTQYF. The CDR3 DNA reads as TGTGCCAGCAGTGACCAGCGGGAGCGGATAGATACGCAGTATTTT. V and J are TRBV6-4 and TRBJ2-3; 8 bases fit TRBD2. Germline V lookup: CDR1 MRHNA, CDR2 SNTAGT. This CDR3 comprises 15 residues. J gave up 5 bases and V 2 bases, and 6 bases lay outside the gene matches.

The chain combines TRBV6-5 with TRBJ1-2, with 11 nucleotides matching TRBD1. After removal of 10 bases from V and 10 bases from J, the junction contained 5 bases not matched to a gene. Germline CDR1 and CDR2: MNHEY and SVGAGI. The CDR3 is 11 residues long. The CDR3 DNA reads as TGTGCCATCGGGACAGGGGGTTTCTACACCTTC. It is translated as CAIGTGGFYTF.

The chain carries TRBV7-3 and TRBJ2-2; D might be TRBD1 (5 bases). In germline, CDR1 is SGHTA, CDR2 FQGTGA. Trimming took off 4 bases at V and 5 bases at J, with 11 bases between the two ends. The CDR3 is 14 amino acids. DNA for the CDR3: TGTGCCAGCAGCTCGGACACCCGAACCGGGGAGCTGTTTTTT. This codes for CASSSDTRTGELFF.

This sequence joins TRBV25-1 and TRBJ2-1; the match to TRBD2 covers 8 bases. The CDR3 spans 16 residues. With V trimmed by 3 bases and J by 4 bases, 8 bases remained unmatched. CDR1 and CDR2 (germline): MGHDK, SYGVNS. This CDR3 is CASSELAGSLYNEQFF. CDR3 nucleotide sequence: TGTGCCAGCAGTGAGTTAGCGGGATCCCTTTACAATGAGCAGTTCTTC.

This clone appeared a few times. This sequence joins TRBV11-2 and TRBJ2-1; TRBD1 agrees at 9 bases. The CDR3 runs to 15 residues. After removal of 1 base from V and 5 bases from J, the junction contained 3 bases not matched to a gene. The V gene's germline CDR1 is SGHAT and CDR2 FQNNGV. CDR3 region: CASSLVQGANNEQFF. The CDR3 coding sequence is TGTGCCAGCAGCTTAGTACAGGGGGCTAACAATGAGCAGTTCTTC.

The V call is TRBV5-1, the J call TRBJ2-3; unclear D gene. The CDR3 runs 15 residues. Trimming cost V 0 bases and J 0 bases, with 8 bases left between them. Looked up from germline, CDR1 is SGHRS and CDR2 is YFSETQ. The CDR3 nucleotides are TGCGCCAGCAGCTTGGAACACCATAGCACAGATACGCAGTATTTT. Translation: CASSLEHHSTDTQYF.

The rearrangement joins TRBV7-8 to TRBJ1-1; D not certain. CDR1 and CDR2 from the germline V gene are SGHVS and FQNEAQ. Trimming cost V 1 base and J 7 bases, with 10 bases left between them. The CDR3 covers 13 residues. The CDR3 DNA reads TGTGCCAGCAGCTTAGGGCGGAACGGTGAAGCTTTCTTT. Protein product: CASSLGRNGEAFF.

J is TRBJ1-1 and V is TRBV4-2; a weak D match, TRBD1 (5 bases). This CDR3 is 14 amino acids long. CDR1 LGHNA and CDR2 YNFKEQ come from the germline V gene. V was clipped by 2 bases and J by 5 bases, with 12 bases between them. CDR3 in DNA: TGTGCCAGCAGCCAAATGGGGGGAGGGACTGAAGCTTTCTTT. Amino acid sequence: CASSQMGGGTEAFF.

This clone occurred once. The gene calls are TRBV4-2 and TRBJ1-6; tentatively, D is TRBD1 (6 bases). Germline CDR1 and CDR2: LGHNA and YNFKEQ. V lost 0 bases to trimming and J lost 9 bases, with 12 bases between them. There are 15 residues in the CDR3. The CDR3 region has the DNA TGTGCCAGCAGCCAAGATCGGACAGCTGGTTCACCCCTCCACTTT. It specifies CASSQDRTAGSPLHF.

This clone was seen a single time. The chain links TRBV2 to TRBJ2-6, with 8 bases that match TRBD1. Germline CDR1 SNHLY, CDR2 FYNNEI. The V and J ends lost 6 bases and 3 bases, in that order; junction bases with no gene match: 19. CDR3 length equals 20 residues. The CDR3 sequence: CASRETGALRLGVGANVLTF. Written as DNA, the CDR3 is TGTGCCAGCAGAGAGACAGGGGCGCTCAGGTTAGGGGTTGGGGCCAACGTCCTGACTTTC.

The chain recombines TRBV18 with TRBJ1-2; TRBD1 matches at 11 bases. V lost 2 bases to trimming and J lost 6 bases; unmatched junction nucleotides: 2. The germline CDR1 and CDR2 sequences are KGHSH and LQKENI. The CDR3 consists of 14 residues. The CDR3, as DNA: TGTGCCAGCTCACCAGGACAGGGGGCAAATGGCTACACCTTC. Residues: CASSPGQGANGYTF.

This chain links TRBV6-4 with TRBJ2-2; D not certain. Trimming shortened V by 4 bases and J by 2 bases, and 8 bases separated the two germline ends. Germline V gene sequence: CDR1 MRHNA, CDR2 SNTAGT. The CDR3 sequence is 14 residues long. The CDR3 DNA sequence: TGTGCCAGCAGTGTTCTCTCTAACACCGGGGAGCTGTTTTTT. It translates to CASSVLSNTGELFF.